The 8 T cell receptor beta chains given below trace back to one sample, sequenced in a study of cytomegalovirus exposure and HLA in healthy donors. Primers: 60 Vbeta forward and 13 Jbeta reverse. Sequencing used immunoSEQ multiplex PCR; TCRdb keeps in-frame clones, though not all of them. The profile shows about 42,000 clones, 50% of them singletons. The sample was PBMCs. These receptors were taken from a human donor in good health.

V is TRBV5-1 and J is TRBJ2-3; D may be TRBD1 (6 bases). Germline-derived CDR1 and CDR2 are SGHRS and YFSETQ. Trimming stripped 0 bases from V and 0 bases from J, with 8 bases between. The CDR3 runs 15 residues. The CDR3 sequence is CASSLVTGSTDTQYF. CDR3 nucleotides: TGCGCCAGCAGCTTGGTTACAGGGAGCACAGATACGCAGTATTTT.

Only a few counts were recorded for this clone. This sequence joins TRBV7-2 and TRBJ2-7, with TRBD2 matching 8 bases. The CDR3 has 16 residues. Germline V CDR1 and CDR2: SGHTA, FQGNSA. V trimming: 5 bases; J trimming: 0 bases; junction bases outside the gene matches: 9. The CDR3 coding sequence is TGTGCCAGCAGCCGGGGGGGGAGTGGGAGCTCCTACGAGCAGTACTTC. Translating it yields CASSRGGSGSSYEQYF.

This rearrangement joins TRBV6-5 to TRBJ2-7; 7 bases agree with TRBD1. V lost 11 bases to trimming and J lost 3 bases; unmatched junction nucleotides: 13. This CDR3 has 14 amino acids. From germline, CDR1 is MNHEY and CDR2 SVGAGI. CDR3 amino acids: CAGQEGTEGYEQYF. The CDR3 DNA is TGTGCCGGCCAGGAAGGGACAGAAGGCTACGAGCAGTACTTC.

The genes are TRBV4-3 and TRBJ2-3, with 7 bases that match TRBD1. Trimming at V came to 4 bases and at J to 2 bases, leaving 9 bases not matched to a gene. CDR1 is LGHNA, CDR2 YSLEER, per germline. CDR3 length: 16 amino acids. Here the CDR3 reads CASSPGTADSTDTQYF. The CDR3 DNA follows: TGCGCCAGCAGCCCCGGGACAGCTGATTCCACAGATACGCAGTATTTT.

The chain has TRBV19 and TRBJ2-1, with a possible D match to TRBD2 (6 bases). The CDR3 consists of 14 residues. V was shortened by 8 bases and J by 10 bases, with 21 bases between the two germline ends. CDR1 and CDR2 from the germline V gene are LNHDA and SQIVND (reference sequence). The CDR3 DNA reads TGTGCCAGTTCCTTTCTTGGAGAGGGGAGGGAGCAGTTCTTC. This encodes CASSFLGEGREQFF.

The genes are TRBV18 and TRBJ1-2; D uncertain. Germline CDR1 reads KGHSH; CDR2 reads LQKENI. The ends were cut back, 3 bases at V and 8 bases at J, with 13 bases in the middle. The CDR3 extends over 13 amino acids. Written as DNA, the CDR3 is TGTGCCAGCTCACCGGACTTCTCGGGAGGCTACACCTTC. Residues: CASSPDFSGGYTF.

The CDR3 loop reads CASSLNRGTEAFF. Here the CDR3 DNA reads TGTGCCAGCAGCCTGAACAGGGGGACTGAAGCTTTCTTT. The chain couples TRBV11-1 to TRBJ1-1; 8 nucleotides align to TRBD1. CDR1 and CDR2 (germline): SGHAT, FQDESV (reference sequence). Trimming cost V 5 bases and J 5 bases; bases outside gene matches: 4. The CDR3 length is 13 residues.

A few counts support this clone. This rearrangement joins TRBV30 to TRBJ2-7; the match to TRBD2 covers 7 bases. The CDR3 has 13 amino acids. CDR1 GTSNPN and CDR2 SVGIG come from the germline V gene (reference sequence). The trim removed 4 bases at V and 5 bases at J, leaving 8 bases unmatched. The CDR3 sequence is CAWISGGSHEQYF. The CDR3 region has the DNA TGTGCCTGGATATCCGGCGGGAGCCACGAGCAGTACTTC.